Below, 23 T cell receptor beta chains from the same sample are listed, as sequenced in a study of T-cell reconstitution after alpha-beta-depleted transplantation in children. It was with unique molecular identifiers that the TCRbeta library was prepared. TCRdb processed the PCR reads anew with MiXCR; each CDR3 protein has one entry. This repertoire shows 780,000 or so distinct CDR3 sequences, approximately 15% found once; its top ten account for just under 5%. The sample in question was PBMCs, mostly from graft donor cells, obtained 360 days after TCRalphabeta/CD19-depleted stem cell transplant. These receptors all come from a male patient younger than 18 who had a stem cell transplant for acute lymphoblastic leukemia, so the T cells may come from the graft donor.

This clonotype was picked up many times. V usage is TRBV5-1 and J usage is TRBJ2-3; no firm D call. Deletions cut 0 bases from V and 1 base from J, with 6 bases between. CDR3 length equals 14 residues. Germline V gene sequence: CDR1 SGHRS, CDR2 YFSETQ. The CDR3 coding sequence is TGCGCCAGCAGCTTGGCTTCGGGCACAGATACGCAGTATTTT. Translation gives CASSLASGTDTQYF.

The rearrangement links TRBV25-1 to TRBJ2-1; 7 nucleotides match TRBD2. Germline-derived CDR1 and CDR2 are MGHDK and SYGVNS. This CDR3 has 15 residues. V dropped 2 bases and J dropped 4; count of bases not matched to a gene: 5. The CDR3 DNA follows: TGTGCCAGCAGTGAAGGAGCGGGACCTTACAATGAGCAGTTCTTC. Amino acid sequence: CASSEGAGPYNEQFF.

This clonotype was counted ten times or more. The rearrangement joins TRBV12-3 or TRBV12-4 to TRBJ2-7; possible D gene TRBD1, 7 bases. The CDR3 length is 14 residues. The V end lost 2 bases, the J end lost 2 bases, and 10 bases lay between the germline ends. DNA for the CDR3: TGTGCCAGCAGTTTACAGGGGGGCGCCTACGAGCAGTACTTC. As protein: CASSLQGGAYEQYF.

This clonotype occurred many times. The gene calls are TRBV5-1 and TRBJ1-4; 10 nucleotides align to TRBD1. The germline gives CDR1 SGHRS, CDR2 YFSETQ. Trimming at V came to 4 bases and at J to 10 bases, leaving 7 bases not matched to a gene. The CDR3 totals 14 residues. In nucleotides, the CDR3 is TGCGCCAGCAGCGTGGGACAGGGGAACGGAAAACTGTTTTTT. Protein: CASSVGQGNGKLFF.

This clonotype appeared many times. The genes are TRBV9 and TRBJ2-7, with D perhaps matching TRBD1 (5 bases). Trimming removed 2 bases at V and 2 bases at J, with 20 bases between. Germline loops: CDR1 SGDLS, CDR2 YYNGEE. The CDR3 is made up of 17 amino acids. The CDR3 region is CASSVLRSQGHTYEQYF. In nucleotides, the CDR3 is TGTGCCAGCAGCGTCCTTCGAAGCCAGGGTCATACCTACGAGCAGTACTTC.

This clonotype was counted between two and nine times. V and J are TRBV7-6 and TRBJ2-1, with 10 nucleotides matching TRBD2. Unmatched junction bases numbered 4, after V lost 4 bases and J lost 4 bases. Germline CDR1 and CDR2: SGHVS and FNYEAQ. The CDR3 is 15 amino acids. The CDR3 DNA is TGTGCCAGCAGCTCCGAGCGGGAGGGATACAATGAGCAGTTCTTC. It specifies CASSSEREGYNEQFF.

This clonotype has only a few counts. The chain combines TRBV4-1 with TRBJ2-1; 11 bases match TRBD2. This CDR3 is built from 16 residues. V gave up 4 bases and J gave up 9 bases; unmatched junction bases: 11. In germline, CDR1 is MGHRA, CDR2 YSYEKL. The DNA of the CDR3 is TGCGCCAGCAGCCCTAATAGCGGGAGGGCCCCTCGTGAGCAGTTCTTC. It is translated as CASSPNSGRAPREQFF.

In this sample, this clonotype turned up many times. The chain carries TRBV12-5 and TRBJ2-5, with unresolved D. V dropped 0 bases and J dropped 3 bases, with 2 bases sitting between them. CDR3 length equals 12 residues. Germline V gene data show CDR1 as LGHNT and CDR2 as FRNRAP. The CDR3 coding sequence is TGTGCTAGTGGTTTGGTAGAAGAGACCCAGTACTTC. Its protein product is CASGLVEETQYF.

This chain uses TRBV7-9 with TRBJ2-7; no reliable D call. The V gene's germline CDR1 is SEHNR and CDR2 FQNEAQ (reference sequence). V lost 7 bases and J 0 bases, leaving 13 bases between the germline ends. The CDR3 contains 14 residues. The CDR3 DNA follows: TGTGCCAGCACTACAGCCACTATCTCCTACGAGCAGTACTTC. Translation gives CASTTATISYEQYF.

This clonotype is a singleton in its sample. It is likely a read error, because the conserved phenylalanine at the end of the CDR3 is missing. The V and J genes are TRBV6-6 and TRBJ1-1; no reliable D call. The CDR3 contains 13 residues. With 4 bases removed from V and 6 bases from J, the gap between germline ends came to 12 bases. The germline V gene encodes CDR1 MNHNY and CDR2 SVGAGI (reference sequence). This CDR3 reads CASSFKAWAEAFL. The CDR3, as DNA: TGTGCCAGCAGTTTTAAGGCTTGGGCTGAAGCTTTCCTT.

This clonotype occurred a few times. The J gene is TRBJ2-3, the V gene TRBV6-5; 10 bases agree with TRBD1. The CDR3 covers 17 residues. Trimming cost V 0 bases and J 2 bases; bases outside gene matches: 5. Per germline, CDR1 MNHEY and CDR2 SVGAGI. CDR3 region: CASSYSGTGEPTDTQYF. The CDR3 DNA follows: TGTGCCAGCAGTTACTCCGGGACAGGGGAGCCCACAGATACGCAGTATTTT.

The rearrangement links TRBV12-3 or TRBV12-4 to TRBJ1-4; TRBD1 matches 11 bases. Losses at the gene ends were 6 bases for V and 7 bases for J; bases not matched to a gene: 7. This CDR3 contains 15 residues. In DNA form, the CDR3 reads TGTGCCAGCAGCCCGAGGACAGGGGGCGTTGAAAAACTGTTTTTT. Its protein is CASSPRTGGVEKLFF.

In its sample, this clonotype was seen a few times. CDR3 residues: CASMLQGIAKNIQYF. CDR3 nucleotide sequence: TGTGCCAGCATGCTGCAGGGTATAGCCAAAAACATTCAGTACTTC. The chain uses TRBV12-3 or TRBV12-4 and TRBJ2-4; possibly TRBD1 for D (5 bases). This CDR3 contains 15 residues. The V gene lost 7 bases and the J gene lost 0 bases, with 13 bases spanning the gap.

V is TRBV11-1 and J is TRBJ2-2, with 11 bases matching TRBD2. The CDR3 extends over 18 amino acids. Trimming took 11 bases from V and 5 from J; bases not matched to a gene: 19. Per the germline V gene, CDR1 is SGHAT and CDR2 is FQDESV (reference sequence). CDR3 DNA sequence: TGTGCCGGAAGGCCCACTAGCGGGAGAAATATTGGTACCGGGGAGCTGTTTTTT. Encoded protein: CAGRPTSGRNIGTGELFF.

The genes are TRBV10-3 and TRBJ2-3, with 10 positions matching TRBD2. V lost 0 bases and J lost 3; bases outside the gene matches: 3. Per the germline V gene, CDR1 is ENHRY and CDR2 is SYGVKD. This CDR3 spans 16 amino acids. CDR3 region: CAISESSLAGTDTQYF. CDR3 bases: TGTGCCATCAGTGAGTCTTCACTAGCGGGAACAGATACGCAGTATTTT.

This clonotype was seen more than once but under ten times. This chain links TRBV7-9 with TRBJ2-7; a possible D gene is TRBD1 (5 bases). V shed 4 bases and J shed 2 bases, with 12 bases lying between them. This CDR3 spans 14 amino acids. The germline V gene has CDR1 SEHNR and CDR2 FQNEAQ (reference sequence). The chain's CDR3 is CASSSQTVAYEQYF. Here the CDR3 DNA reads TGTGCCAGCAGCTCGCAGACAGTGGCCTACGAGCAGTACTTC.

The table lists this clonotype with many counts. This chain links TRBV3-1 with TRBJ2-3; no firm D call. Germline V gives CDR1 LGHDT, CDR2 YNNKEL (reference sequence). Trimming took off 6 bases at V and 5 bases at J, with 6 bases between the two ends. This CDR3 is built from 11 residues. The CDR3 here is CASRSGDTQYF. CDR3 nucleotides: TGTGCCAGCAGATCTGGAGATACGCAGTATTTT.

The sample holds many counts of this clonotype. At one end, the junction sequence differs from germline, possibly due to a read error. The chain recombines TRBV27 with TRBJ2-7, with TRBD2 identical over 8 bases. From germline, CDR1 is MNHEY and CDR2 SMNVEV (reference sequence). There are 12 residues in the CDR3. The CDR3 loop is CASSFPGGEQYF. DNA of the CDR3: TGTGCCAGTAGTTTTCCGGGGGGGGAGCAGTACTTC.

This clonotype was seen a handful of times. V is TRBV4-1 and J is TRBJ2-7, with D unclear. Trimming shortened V by 0 bases and J by 2 bases, and 8 bases separated the two germline ends. Germline V gene sequence: CDR1 MGHRA, CDR2 YSYEKL. The CDR3 loop spans 14 amino acids. CDR3 in amino acids: CASSQDKGTYEQYF. As DNA, the CDR3 is TGCGCCAGCAGCCAAGATAAGGGCACCTACGAGCAGTACTTC.

The chain recombines TRBV27 with TRBJ1-5; D possibly corresponds to TRBD1 (6 bases). V lost 5 bases and J lost 2, with 13 bases in between. This CDR3 is built from 15 residues. CDR1 and CDR2 from the germline V gene are MNHEY and SMNVEV (reference sequence). CDR3 sequence: CASSHRANGNQPQHF. CDR3 DNA sequence: TGTGCCAGCAGTCACAGGGCAAATGGCAATCAGCCCCAGCATTTT.

This clonotype was recorded a few times. The rearrangement uses TRBV21-1 and TRBJ2-7; the table names TRBD1, a call not compared with the DNA. TRBV21-1 is an annotated pseudogene. There are 14 residues in the CDR3. CDR3 coding DNA: TGTGCCAGCAGCAACCGGGACGGCTCCTACGAGCAGTACTTC. Translating gives CASSNRDGSYEQYF.

This sequence joins TRBV7-9 and TRBJ1-4; TRBD1 is a possible D gene (6 bases). The CDR3 is 14 residues long. V lost 2 bases, J lost 8 bases, and 12 bases lay in between. The V gene's germline CDR1 is SEHNR and CDR2 FQNEAQ (reference sequence). The CDR3 region has the DNA TGTGCCAGCAGCTTAACGGCAGGACAGGAAAAACTGTTTTTT. Translation gives CASSLTAGQEKLFF. The entire variable domain, with the rest obtained from reference TRBV7-9 and TRBJ1-4, is as follows: DTGVSQNPRHKITKRGQNVTFRCDPISEHNRLYWYRQTLGQGPEFLTYFQNEAQLEKSRLLSDRFSAERPKGSFSTLEIQRTEQGDSAMYLCASSLTAGQEKLFFGSGTQLSVL.

This clonotype has at least ten counts. The chain carries TRBV4-1 and TRBJ2-1, with D possibly being TRBD1 or TRBD2 (5 bases each). The germline V gene has CDR1 MGHRA and CDR2 YSYEKL. Trimming stripped 1 base from V and 4 bases from J, with 23 bases between. This CDR3 is 19 amino acids long. The CDR3 loop reads CASSQVRLRGVKLYNEQFF. CDR3 nucleotide sequence: TGCGCCAGCAGCCAAGTACGACTAAGGGGCGTGAAATTATACAATGAGCAGTTCTTC.